This T cell receptor beta chain comes out of a study of molecular identifiers for immune sequencing clone quantification. General observations from the study: Detecting spiked Jurkat TCR RNA from one cell among roughly 900,000 naive cells was reportedly possible.

The CDR3 extends over 17 amino acids. Between the trimmed V and J ends, which lost 0 bases and 0 bases, there was a span of 14 bases. The germline CDR1 and CDR2 sequences are MGHRA and YSYEKL. Naive CD8 T cells were picked out by sorting for CD8+CD4-CCR7+CD45RA+. Preparation of the bulk TCR libraries relied on previously described methods and listed TCR primers. TCRdb redid the calling of the PCR reads with MiXCR, one entry per CDR3 protein. This repertoire shows some 650,000 distinct CDR3 sequences, just under 20% found once; its top ten account for about 0.9%. This clonotype showed up just a few times. The antigen is not known.

The material sequenced was naive CD8+ T cells from blood, with Jurkat cell RNA spiked in. The sample's subset: FACS-sorted CD8+CD4-CCR7+CD45RA+ naive T cells. The TCR comes from a human donor in good health. Some libraries in this study had Jurkat cell RNA spiked in. This rearrangement joins TRBV4-1 to TRBJ1-1; D possibly corresponds to TRBD1 (5 bases). CDR3 residues: CASSQESSRAVNTEAFF. The CDR3 DNA is TGCGCCAGCAGCCAAGAGTCGAGCAGGGCAGTGAACACTGAAGCTTTCTTT.